This T cell receptor (beta chain) was identified during a study of shared clonotypes between healthy human individuals (dated by TCRdb to between 2020 and 2021). Study-wide context: The cohort comprised two women and a few men aged 18 to 49 years. For each donor, CD4 naive and CD4 memory were each given three plates, CD8 naive was given two plates, and CD8 memory was given one plate. Blood TCR repertoires of several healthy adults were deeply sequenced to estimate repertoire size and the extent of clonotype sharing between individuals. Different laboratories and diverse techniques were used to prepare libraries and sequence TCR repertoires, to increase sequencing depth and limit assay-specific biases. Leukapheresis yielded between about 0.94 and 8.9 billion PBMCs per donor.

Regarding this clone: Its antigen has not been determined. No much larger clone exists at a distance of one base, and base qualities are not known.

The paper as a whole reports these results and caveats: Sampling was restricted to blood, and TCR repertoires in tissues likely differ from the TCR repertoires found in blood. Even with the large sequencing depth, rarefaction of the sorted-subset datasets indicated that sequencing was incomplete. Sharing across a few donors was observed for approximately 5% of naive CD4, about 3.2% of naive CD8, 2% to 2.5% of memory CD4, and around 0.4% of memory CD8 clonotypes. Higher generation probabilities were observed for clonotypes shared by all four sorted-subset donors than for non-shared clonotypes. Estimated clonotype richness was generally larger for naive than for memory subsets. Pairwise subsampling indicated that sequencing depth was expected to affect the degree of clonotype sharing among donors. The small number of donors limited the genetic and exposure-history diversity represented.

Donors were healthy HIV-negative adults with no recently reported acute infections or vaccinations. Every donor was a Caucasian adult living in Nashville, Tennessee, USA. CD4+ T cells were enriched through magnetic negative selection, after which naive cells were positively selected on CD45RA and the remaining negative fraction served as the memory subset. Blood was collected by leukapheresis, and PBMCs were isolated by Ficoll-Histopaque density gradient centrifugation and then cryopreserved in liquid nitrogen vapor phase. Analytical flow cytometry was used to check the purity and quantity of each magnetically sorted T cell population. Genomic DNA was isolated from each sorted fraction and quantified by UV absorbance on a Nanodrop 2000c. CDR1 is given as SGHVS and CDR2 as FQNEAQ, both from the germline V gene. The CDR3 runs 14 residues from the cysteine to the phenylalanine. Solely the CDR3 DNA is kept, with 42 bases framed from the first base. A distance of 13 bases separates the germline ends of V and J, which lose 2 bases and 5 bases respectively.

Using the deep immunoSEQ assay, multiplex PCR amplified TCR CDR3 regions from genomic DNA. Extracted genomic DNA from each cell subset was spread evenly across all wells of several immunoSEQ 96-well plates, with each plate serving as a replicate. For sorted subsets, approximately 210 ng of genomic DNA, equivalent to some 30,000 T cell genomes, went into each replicate PCR. The purified libraries were quantified using a Qubit 3.0 fluorometer, sized with a Bioanalyzer 2100, and then quantified again using the KAPA Library Quantification kit. Each immunoSEQ 96-well plate was sequenced on its own single-read 150-cycle Illumina NextSeq 550 flow cell. The paper's processing steps were these. Because the immunoSEQ output included only junctional sequences and no quality scores, the filtering could not be the same as the filtering used for full-length reads. To assign V/J genes and CDR3, sequences were annotated using PyIR, a Python wrapper for IgBLAST v1.9, with IMGT germline references. Any read was removed if the V/J assignment was weak (E-value above 1e-6), the CDR3 was missing, or the read contained stop codons, out-of-frame junctions, or ambiguous translated residues. A V3J clonotype was defined by an identical inferred V gene, J gene, and CDR3 amino acid sequence. The percentage overlap between two repertoires was calculated by dividing the number of shared unique clonotypes by the size of the smaller repertoire. Three approaches were used to assess repertoire richness: RTK rarefaction, the Chao1 estimator, and Recon v2.1 estimates of unobserved clonotypes. For all TCRbeta clonotypes obtained by the gDNA method from a handful of donors, generation probabilities were computed with OLGA. TCRdb limited this immuneACCESS table to in-frame rearrangements with V and J called. A share of clones is missing; checked studies link under half to unresolved V genes, and the rest is unexplained. V and J calls and clone size are given by that table; D and trimming were obtained from the DNA. Counted in this sample were 550,000 to 700,000 clones; approximately 73% of them appeared once. The ten largest clones capture around 1.8% of the sample.

Source material: memory CD4+ T cells sorted from blood. What the cell subset or site label conveys for this sample: CD45RA-negative fraction. The rearrangement combines TRBV7-8 with TRBJ2-7, with a weak D call of TRBD1 (6 bases match). The source is a woman aged 30 to 39 in good health. The CDR3 reads CASSLMDSGNEQYF. The bases read TGTGCCAGCAGCTTAATGGACAGCGGTAACGAGCAGTACTTC. Reference TRBV7-8 and TRBJ2-7 genes cover what lies past the CDR3, so the full variable domain is GAGVSQSPRYKVAKRGQDVALRCDPISGHVSLFWYQQALGQGPEFLTYFQNEAQLDKSGLPSDRFFAERPEGSVSTLKIQRTQQEDSAVYLCASSLMDSGNEQYFGPGTRLTVT.